The next 21 T cell receptor beta chains were all read from a single sample in a study of low-dose radiotherapy and immunotherapy resistance in tumors. Primers used for first-strand cDNA, a TRAV- and TRBV-specific set, covered both alpha and beta chains. The TCRs were subjected to amplification over roughly 18 PCR cycles employing a constant-region primer in conjunction with a V-primer adapter. MiXCR was run by TCRdb on the reads, yielding one entry per CDR3 protein. The sample yields about 10,000 distinct CDR3 sequences, about half seen once. These receptor sequences come from a human donor with advanced metastatic prostate, ovarian, gallbladder or colorectal cancer (not recorded which). This table probably holds off-target reads from a library built for another chain.

The chain has TRBV28 and TRBJ2-1; perhaps TRBD1 as D (5 bases). Germline V gene sequence: CDR1 MDHEN, CDR2 SYDVKM. This CDR3 has 13 amino acids. The chain's CDR3 is CAYQGRSYNEQFF. Written as DNA, the CDR3 is TGTGCATACCAGGGTAGATCCTACAATGAGCAGTTCTTC.

This clonotype was observed a handful of times. This chain joins TRBV26 and TRBJ2-7; the table's D call, TRBD2, was not checked against the DNA. TRBV26 is designated a pseudogene. This CDR3 contains 15 residues. As DNA, the CDR3 is TGTGCCAGCAGAGGGGAGTCGGCGGGAGCCTACGAGCAGTACTTC. Translation gives CASRGESAGAYEQYF.

The chain combines TRBV5-1 with TRBJ2-3; 13 bases agree with TRBD2. Trimming took 3 bases from V and 5 from J; bases not matched to a gene: 6. CDR1 SGHRS and CDR2 YFSETQ come from the germline V gene. This CDR3 is 16 amino acids long. The CDR3 sequence: CASSSGTSGAGDTQYF. Here the CDR3 DNA reads TGCGCCAGCAGCTCCGGGACTAGCGGGGCGGGAGATACGCAGTATTTT.

There are a few counts of this clonotype. The chain has TRBV5-1 and TRBJ1-1, with D possibly being TRBD1 (6 bases). From germline, CDR1 is SGHRS and CDR2 YFSETQ. V was clipped by 3 bases and J by 0 bases, with 15 bases between them. The CDR3 loop spans 16 amino acids. The CDR3 nucleotides are TGCGCCAGCAGCTGGGGGGCGCGTTCCATGAACACTGAAGCTTTCTTT. This encodes CASSWGARSMNTEAFF.

CDR3 loop: CASSHGTGGRETQYF. DNA for the CDR3: TGTGCCAGCAGCCATGGGACAGGGGGACGGGAGACCCAGTACTTC. The genes are TRBV5-6 and TRBJ2-5; 11 bases are shared with TRBD1. There are 15 residues in the CDR3. Unmatched junction bases numbered 7, after V lost 4 bases and J lost 5 bases. Germline CDR1 SGHDT, CDR2 YYEEEE.

This sequence joins TRBV28 and TRBJ2-1; TRBD1 is a possible D gene (6 bases). Looked up from germline, CDR1 is MDHEN and CDR2 is SYDVKM. The CDR3 is 13 amino acids. Trimming removed 5 bases from V and 6 bases from J, with 11 bases in between. CDR3 loop: CASSRGQPNEQFF. The DNA for the CDR3 is TGTGCCAGCAGTAGGGGACAACCCAATGAGCAGTTCTTC.

This chain joins TRBV9 and TRBJ2-7; no firm D call. The V and J ends lost 4 bases and 2 bases respectively, with 13 bases between them. Germline loops: CDR1 SGDLS, CDR2 YYNGEE. There are 14 residues in the CDR3. The CDR3, as DNA: TGTGCCAGCAGCCCAGAGAACGTAGCCTACGAGCAGTACTTC. Translation: CASSPENVAYEQYF.

This chain joins TRBV5-1 and TRBJ2-1, with a tentative D call TRBD2 (6 bases). The ends were cut back, 4 bases at V and 0 bases at J, with 17 bases in the middle. The CDR3 length is 17 residues. Germline CDR1 reads SGHRS; CDR2 reads YFSETQ. For the CDR3, the DNA is TGCGCCAGCAGCCCGCAACCTAGCGCGAGCTCCTACAATGAGCAGTTCTTC. This sequence encodes CASSPQPSASSYNEQFF.

The chain uses TRBV5-6 and TRBJ2-1, with D tentatively TRBD2 (6 bases). With 1 base removed from V and 0 bases from J, the gap between germline ends came to 11 bases. Germline lookup yields CDR1 SGHDT and CDR2 YYEEEE. CDR3 length: 16 residues. CDR3 DNA: TGTGCCAGCAGCTTGTTAGGGACTTCCTCCTACAATGAGCAGTTCTTC. Residues: CASSLLGTSSYNEQFF.

This clonotype has only one observation. The chain combines TRBV12-3 or TRBV12-4 with TRBJ2-7, with TRBD1 as a possible D gene (5 bases). Trimming shortened V by 3 bases and J by 0 bases, and 9 bases separated the two germline ends. This CDR3 is built from 14 residues. The CDR3 is CASSFRQTSYEQYF. In DNA, the CDR3 is TGTGCCAGCAGTTTTCGACAGACCTCCTACGAGCAGTACTTC.

The chain employs TRBV3-1 and TRBJ1-2; D call uncertain. The germline V gene has CDR1 LGHDT and CDR2 YNNKEL (reference sequence). Trimming took off 5 bases at V and 3 bases at J, with 4 bases between the two ends. The CDR3 has 11 amino acids. The chain's CDR3 is CASSRDYGYTF. DNA for the CDR3: TGTGCCAGCAGCAGAGACTATGGCTACACCTTC.

The rearrangement uses TRBV30 and TRBJ1-2; D ambiguous. From germline, CDR1 is GTSNPN and CDR2 SVGIG (reference sequence). This CDR3 is 11 amino acids long. Trimming removed 8 bases at V and 7 bases at J, with 14 bases between. This CDR3 is CALWWLGGYTF. The CDR3 DNA reads TGTGCCCTATGGTGGCTGGGTGGCTACACCTTC.

V usage is TRBV5-1 and J usage is TRBJ2-7, with TRBD2 identical over 7 bases. Unmatched junction bases numbered 9, after V lost 4 bases and J lost 2 bases. Germline V gives CDR1 SGHRS, CDR2 YFSETQ. The CDR3 is 15 amino acids. CDR3 amino acids: CASSPGGTRTYEQYF. In nucleotides, the CDR3 is TGCGCCAGCAGCCCCGGGGGGACTCGCACCTACGAGCAGTACTTC.

This clonotype appeared a few times. The rearrangement joins TRBV5-5 to TRBJ2-3, with a tentative D call TRBD1 (6 bases). The V gene lost 0 bases and the J gene lost 0 bases, with 8 bases spanning the gap. Germline-derived CDR1 and CDR2 are SGHKS and YYEKEE (reference sequence). This CDR3 has 15 amino acids. The CDR3 region has the DNA TGTGCCAGCAGCTTGGGGACAGTTAGCACAGATACGCAGTATTTT. Translating it yields CASSLGTVSTDTQYF.

This clonotype showed up just a few times. CDR3 in amino acids: CASSQDLSSYNEQFF. The CDR3 coding sequence is TGTGCCAGCAGCCAAGACTTAAGCTCCTACAATGAGCAGTTCTTC. This sequence joins TRBV14 and TRBJ2-1, with unresolved D. V gave up 0 bases and J gave up 0 bases, with 6 bases separating them. The CDR3 spans 15 residues. CDR1 and CDR2 (germline): SGHDN, FVKESK.

In this sample, this clonotype turned up a few times. The genes are TRBV2 and TRBJ2-3; 10 bases agree with TRBD1. CDR1 is SNHLY, CDR2 FYNNEI, per germline. The CDR3 contains 16 residues. Trimming took 6 bases from V and 4 from J; bases not matched to a gene: 10. CDR3 DNA: TGTGCCAGCAGAAGGTCGGGGACAGGGGTGTCAGATACGCAGTATTTT. Protein: CASRRSGTGVSDTQYF.

The chain uses TRBV29-1 and TRBJ1-2; D is unresolved. There are 13 residues in the CDR3. Deletions cut 6 bases from V and 6 bases from J, with 17 bases between. CDR1 and CDR2 from the germline V gene are SQVTM and ANQGSEA. The CDR3 region is CSVATGVRDGYTF. In nucleotides, the CDR3 is TGCAGCGTGGCGACTGGTGTAAGGGATGGCTACACCTTC.

This chain links TRBV29-1 with TRBJ2-1; 12 positions match TRBD2. J gave up 0 bases and V 5 bases, and 14 bases lay outside the gene matches. Germline CDR1 is SQVTM and CDR2 is ANQGSEA. The length of the CDR3 is 19 residues. The CDR3 reads CSVRSFGASGRASYNEQFF. In nucleotides, the CDR3 is TGCAGCGTTCGATCATTCGGGGCTAGCGGGAGGGCCTCCTACAATGAGCAGTTCTTC.

As for this clonotype: Its ends do not fully match the called genes, so a read error is possible. CDR3 in amino acids: CASSPSSGASYNEQFF. Written as DNA, the CDR3 is TGTGCTAGCAGCCCCTCGAGCGGGGCCTCCTACAATGAGCAGTTCTTC. The J gene is TRBJ2-1, the V gene TRBV5-4, with TRBD2 identical over 7 bases. The CDR3 totals 16 residues. Germline V CDR1 and CDR2: SGHNT, YYREEE (reference sequence).

This chain connects TRBV5-4 to TRBJ2-7; D possibly corresponds to TRBD2 (5 bases). The CDR3 is made up of 15 amino acids. V lost 0 bases to trimming and J lost 3 bases, with 13 bases between them. CDR1 is SGHNT and CDR2 is YYREEE in the germline V gene (reference sequence). This CDR3 reads CASSLDPTGNYEQYF. CDR3 DNA: TGTGCCAGCAGCTTGGACCCGACGGGGAACTACGAGCAGTACTTC.

This chain joins TRBV29-1 and TRBJ1-1; D is ambiguous. Germline assignment: CDR1 SQVTM and CDR2 ANQGSEA. This CDR3 region has 13 residues. V was shortened by 7 bases and J by 3 bases, with 15 bases between the two germline ends. The CDR3 sequence is CSARPDGDTEAFF. The CDR3 DNA reads as TGCAGCGCCCGCCCCGACGGGGACACTGAAGCTTTCTTT.